This entry lists 27 T cell receptor beta chains sequenced from one sample in a study of Ad26.COV2.S vaccination and SARS-CoV-2 variants. The treatment here: about 20 received Ad26.COV2.S at low or high dose, single or two shots; 5 received placebo; per-sample allocation not given. The samples date from day 63 after the first vaccine or placebo injection. Assay: immunoSEQ multiplex PCR; the TCRdb copy retains only in-frame clones and omits some. Of around 380,000 clones listed, more than 85% were seen once; the top ten hold 3.5%. The sample here was peripheral blood, taken in a trial of Ad26.COV2.S vaccine versus placebo. The receptors stem from a person between 18 and 59 years old who received the Ad26.COV2.S COVID-19 vaccine or a placebo.

This clone occurred a few times. The genes are TRBV2 and TRBJ1-2, with D possibly being TRBD1 (6 bases). The CDR3 is 14 amino acids. V dropped 1 base and J dropped 4 bases, with 10 bases sitting between them. From germline, CDR1 is SNHLY and CDR2 FYNNEI. CDR3 DNA sequence: TGTGCCAGCAGTGAAGGTACAGGGATCTATGGCTACACCTTC. Encoded protein: CASSEGTGIYGYTF.

The chain joins TRBV7-9 to TRBJ2-7, with a possible D match to TRBD1 (6 bases). CDR1 and CDR2 (germline): SEHNR, FQNEAQ (reference sequence). V was clipped by 1 base and J by 10 bases, with 11 bases between them. The CDR3 runs 12 residues. The CDR3 sequence is CASSLEGRGQYF. Written as DNA, the CDR3 is TGTGCCAGCAGCTTAGAGGGCAGGGGTCAGTACTTC.

The V and J genes are TRBV5-4 and TRBJ2-7; D is possibly TRBD2 (7 bases). Per germline, CDR1 SGHNT and CDR2 YYREEE (reference sequence). This CDR3 region has 15 residues. The V end lost 2 bases, the J end lost 1 base, and 13 bases lay between the germline ends. This CDR3 reads CASSFGGANSYEQYF. DNA for the CDR3: TGTGCCAGCAGCTTTGGGGGGGCCAATTCCTACGAGCAGTACTTC.

J is TRBJ1-6 and V is TRBV5-4; TRBD1 might be the D (5 bases). Germline CDR1 is SGHNT and CDR2 is YYREEE (reference sequence). This CDR3 has 15 residues. Trimming stripped 4 bases from V and 7 bases from J, with 15 bases between. The CDR3 region has the DNA TGTGCCAGCAGCCTCCGGGGGGGTATCAATTCACCCCTCCACTTT. Residues: CASSLRGGINSPLHF.

The J gene is TRBJ1-4, the V gene TRBV5-4; D uncertain. Germline CDR1 reads SGHNT; CDR2 reads YYREEE (reference sequence). Between the trimmed V and J ends, which lost 3 bases and 0 bases, there was a span of 9 bases. CDR3 size: 15 residues. The CDR3 nucleotides are TGTGCCAGCAGCTCTGACGCGGCAACTAATGAAAAACTGTTTTTT. Residues: CASSSDAATNEKLFF.

The chain joins TRBV10-3 to TRBJ2-1; the D gene is possibly TRBD2 (5 bases). Germline values: CDR1 ENHRY, CDR2 SYGVKD. The V gene lost 2 bases and the J gene lost 3 bases, with 14 bases spanning the gap. This CDR3 has 16 residues. This CDR3 is CAISEGETNHYNEQFF. The CDR3 coding sequence is TGTGCCATCAGTGAGGGGGAGACAAATCACTACAATGAGCAGTTCTTC.

The chain joins TRBV18 to TRBJ1-3; 10 bases fit TRBD1. The CDR3 totals 16 residues. In germline, CDR1 is KGHSH, CDR2 LQKENI. With V trimmed by 2 bases and J by 4 bases, 5 bases remained unmatched. CDR3 DNA sequence: TGTGCCAGCTCACCATTTGACAGGGGGCTCGGAAACACCATATATTTT. This encodes CASSPFDRGLGNTIYF.

The rearrangement links TRBV6-1 to TRBJ1-3; perhaps TRBD1 as D (5 bases). Trimming left V 2 bases short and J 0 bases short, with 14 bases between. The CDR3 runs 17 residues. From germline, CDR1 is MNHNS and CDR2 SASEGT. CDR3 sequence: CASSEWLVGVSGNTIYF. CDR3 DNA: TGTGCCAGCAGTGAATGGTTGGTAGGGGTCTCTGGAAACACCATATATTTT.

V gene TRBV18 combines with J gene TRBJ1-2; D unresolved. From germline, CDR1 is KGHSH and CDR2 LQKENI. There are 16 residues in the CDR3. V dropped 2 bases and J dropped 4 bases, with 17 bases sitting between them. CDR3 in DNA: TGTGCCAGCTCACCATCGTCGAGAGGGTGGATCTATGGCTACACCTTC. The encoded protein is CASSPSSRGWIYGYTF.

This chain uses TRBV14 with TRBJ2-4, with D hard to call. Deletions cut 4 bases from V and 3 bases from J, with 7 bases between. Germline lookup yields CDR1 SGHDN and CDR2 FVKESK. The CDR3 contains 13 residues. The CDR3 DNA follows: TGTGCCAGCAGCCGCCTGGACAAAAACATTCAGTACTTC. Translating gives CASSRLDKNIQYF.

This chain joins TRBV30 and TRBJ2-2, with 9 bases identical to TRBD1. Per germline, CDR1 GTSNPN and CDR2 SVGIG (reference sequence). The CDR3 spans 15 residues. The J segment lost 1 base and the V segment lost 1 base, leaving 1 base of the junction unmatched. The CDR3 reads CAWSEGQGNTGELFF. CDR3 in DNA: TGTGCCTGGAGTGAGGGACAGGGGAACACCGGGGAGCTGTTTTTT.

The chain links TRBV7-9 to TRBJ2-5; 7 bases are a match to TRBD2. The CDR3 consists of 17 residues. Germline V lookup: CDR1 SEHNR, CDR2 FQNEAQ (reference sequence). The J segment lost 3 bases and the V segment lost 2 bases, leaving 12 bases of the junction unmatched. The CDR3 nucleotides read TGTGCCAGCAGCTTACAAGGTGCAGGGAGGGAAAAAGAGACCCAGTACTTC. Encoded protein: CASSLQGAGREKETQYF.

This chain links TRBV6-5 with TRBJ2-7; 7 nucleotides line up with TRBD1. Germline CDR1 MNHEY, CDR2 SVGAGI. CDR3 length equals 13 residues. V dropped 6 bases and J dropped 3; count of bases not matched to a gene: 5. The CDR3 is CASRKGQIYEQYF. CDR3 DNA sequence: TGTGCCAGCAGAAAGGGACAGATCTACGAGCAGTACTTC.

CDR3 nucleotides: TGTGCCACCAGCGATCGAAGCGGGCGGGATACGCAGTATTTT. This sequence encodes CATSDRSGRDTQYF. The rearrangement uses TRBV15 and TRBJ2-3, with D tentatively TRBD2 (6 bases). V lost 5 bases to trimming and J lost 6 bases, with 15 bases between them. CDR3 length equals 14 residues. CDR1 and CDR2 from the germline V gene are LNHNV and YYDKDF (reference sequence).

The chain joins TRBV4-2 to TRBJ1-2; TRBD1 is a possible D gene (6 bases). The V gene's germline CDR1 is LGHNA and CDR2 YNFKEQ. The CDR3 runs to 12 residues. V lost 0 bases and J lost 14, with 13 bases in between. The CDR3 loop is CASSQEMGQLTF. CDR3 coding DNA: TGTGCCAGCAGCCAAGAGATGGGACAACTAACCTTC.

This clone was detected once. The chain is built from TRBV7-2 and TRBJ2-1; D tentatively reads TRBD1 or TRBD2 (6 bases each). V was clipped by 0 bases and J by 0 bases, with 24 bases between them. The CDR3 loop spans 21 amino acids. Germline CDR1 and CDR2: SGHTA and FQGNSA. The CDR3 DNA reads as TGTGCCAGCAGCTTAGCATCACCGAGGCCTAGGAGGGGGAGCTCCTACAATGAGCAGTTCTTC. This encodes CASSLASPRPRRGSSYNEQFF.

The rearrangement uses TRBV4-1 and TRBJ2-7; no clear D gene. This CDR3 region has 13 residues. With 0 bases removed from V and 6 bases from J, the gap between germline ends came to 9 bases. Germline V lookup: CDR1 MGHRA, CDR2 YSYEKL. CDR3 nucleotide sequence: TGCGCCAGCAGCCAAGAAGGTTTGGCCGAGCAGTACTTC. It specifies CASSQEGLAEQYF.

The chain uses TRBV5-4 and TRBJ1-2; possibly TRBD1 for D (6 bases). CDR1 and CDR2 (germline): SGHNT, YYREEE (reference sequence). The V end was cut by 2 bases, the J end by 7 bases, with 12 bases between. CDR3 length: 13 residues. In DNA, the CDR3 is TGTGCCAGCAGCTTACAGGGAACGAGTGGCTACACCTTC. This encodes CASSLQGTSGYTF.

This chain connects TRBV11-3 to TRBJ1-1, with unresolved D. V lost 3 bases and J lost 1, with 6 bases in between. This CDR3 region has 13 residues. Looked up from germline, CDR1 is SGHNT and CDR2 is YENEEA. CDR3 sequence reads: CASSFGTNTEAFF. The CDR3 nucleotides read TGTGCCAGCAGCTTCGGCACGAACACTGAAGCTTTCTTT.

The chain uses TRBV24-1 and TRBJ1-1, with 7 bases lining up with TRBD1. There are 15 residues in the CDR3. Trimming cost V 5 bases and J 0 bases; bases outside gene matches: 5. CDR1 and CDR2 from the germline V gene are KGHDR and SFDVKD. Here the CDR3 DNA reads TGTGCCACCAGTGCCACGGGACAGATGAACACTGAAGCTTTCTTT. It specifies CATSATGQMNTEAFF.

The CDR3 DNA reads as TGCGCCAGCAGCCAAGACTCCGGGAACACCTATGGCTACACCTTC. Translation gives CASSQDSGNTYGYTF. The chain joins TRBV4-1 to TRBJ1-2, with D unresolved. The CDR3 is 15 amino acids. V was pared by 0 bases and J by 4 bases, with 12 bases between. Germline V CDR1 and CDR2: MGHRA, YSYEKL.

The gene calls are TRBV19 and TRBJ1-1; perhaps TRBD1 as D (6 bases). The CDR3 covers 13 residues. The V end was cut by 5 bases, the J end by 5 bases, with 12 bases between. Germline CDR1 reads LNHDA; CDR2 reads SQIVND (reference sequence). CDR3 nucleotide sequence: TGTGCCAGTAGTTGGGGGGCGCAGACTGAAGCTTTCTTT. This encodes CASSWGAQTEAFF.

The chain combines TRBV27 with TRBJ2-2, with D maybe TRBD1 (6 bases). The germline V gene encodes CDR1 MNHEY and CDR2 SMNVEV (reference sequence). The germline V and J ends were trimmed by 3 bases and 5 bases, with 10 bases remaining between them. The CDR3 length is 14 residues. The CDR3 here is CASSFPQGTGELFF. The CDR3 DNA reads as TGTGCCAGCAGTTTCCCCCAGGGGACCGGGGAGCTGTTTTTT.

The gene calls are TRBV4-1 and TRBJ2-7; 7 nucleotides line up with TRBD2. The V and J ends lost 1 base and 5 bases, in that order; junction bases with no gene match: 5. This CDR3 is 14 amino acids long. Germline values: CDR1 MGHRA, CDR2 YSYEKL. The CDR3 nucleotides read TGCGCCAGCAGCCAAGTGGGGGGGTGGGACGAGCAGTACTTC. Translated: CASSQVGGWDEQYF.

The count of this clone is one. The CDR3 here is CASSATVSNYGYTF. The CDR3 nucleotides are TGTGCCAGCAGTGCTACAGTGTCCAACTATGGCTACACCTTC. The chain joins TRBV2 to TRBJ1-2; D is undetermined. The CDR3 extends over 14 amino acids. From germline, CDR1 is SNHLY and CDR2 FYNNEI. Trimming took off 4 bases at V and 2 bases at J, with 11 bases between the two ends.

The chain joins TRBV13 to TRBJ2-5, with D perhaps matching TRBD2 (5 bases). V gave up 5 bases and J gave up 5 bases, with 9 bases separating them. The germline CDR1 and CDR2 sequences are PRHDT and FYEKMQ (reference sequence). CDR3 length equals 12 residues. The CDR3 is CASSLDSETQYF. The CDR3 DNA reads TGTGCCAGCAGCCTGGACTCGGAGACCCAGTACTTC. Based on the CDR3 plus reference TRBV13 and TRBJ2-5, the full variable domain is AAGVIQSPRHLIKEKRETATLKCYPIPRHDTVYWYQQGPGQDPQFLISFYEKMQSDKGSIPDRFSAQQFSDYHSELNMSSLELGDSALYFCASSLDSETQYFGPGTRLLVL.

The genes are TRBV4-1 and TRBJ1-2, with 9 bases matching TRBD1. This CDR3 comprises 13 residues. V lost 4 bases to trimming and J lost 7 bases; unmatched junction nucleotides: 4. From germline, CDR1 is MGHRA and CDR2 YSYEKL. The CDR3: CASSPDRGSGYTF. The DNA of the CDR3 is TGCGCCAGCAGCCCGGACAGGGGCTCTGGCTACACCTTC.